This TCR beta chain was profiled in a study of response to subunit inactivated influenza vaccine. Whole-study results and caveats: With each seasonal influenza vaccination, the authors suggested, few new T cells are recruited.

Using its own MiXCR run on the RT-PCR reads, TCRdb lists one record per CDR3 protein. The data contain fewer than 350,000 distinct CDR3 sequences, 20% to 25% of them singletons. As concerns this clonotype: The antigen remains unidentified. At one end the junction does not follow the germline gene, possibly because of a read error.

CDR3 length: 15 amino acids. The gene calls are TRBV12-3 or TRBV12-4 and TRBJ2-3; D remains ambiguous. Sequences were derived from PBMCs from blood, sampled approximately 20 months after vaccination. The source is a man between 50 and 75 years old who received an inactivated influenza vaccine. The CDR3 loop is CVSSFVGVDTDTQYF. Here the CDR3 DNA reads TGTGTCAGCAGTTTCGTGGGCGTGGACACAGATACGCAGTATTTT.